One and the same sample provided the 2 T cell receptor beta chains below, sequenced in a study of cytomegalovirus exposure and HLA in healthy donors. 13 Jbeta primers and 60 Vbeta primers were used for the PCR. Method: immunoSEQ multiplex PCR; TCRdb's copy keeps in-frame clones and lacks some. The sample records tens of thousands of clones, roughly two thirds being singletons. What was sequenced was PBMCs. Receptors originate from a woman aged 50 to 65 in good health and CMV-seropositive.

The chain uses TRBV20-1 and TRBJ1-2, with D unclear. From germline, CDR1 is DFQATT and CDR2 SNEGSKA (reference sequence). This CDR3 is 11 amino acids long. V lost 6 bases, J lost 8 bases, and 13 bases lay in between. The CDR3 is CSAPGAKGYTF. The CDR3 DNA is TGCAGTGCCCCGGGAGCGAAAGGCTACACCTTC.

This clone was recorded a few times. The V and J genes are TRBV5-1 and TRBJ1-5; the D is unclear. The CDR3 extends over 15 amino acids. The germline V and J ends were trimmed by 1 base and 0 bases, with 8 bases remaining between them. Looked up from germline, CDR1 is SGHRS and CDR2 is YFSETQ. The CDR3 loop reads CASSLNGDSNQPQHF. CDR3 bases: TGCGCCAGCAGCTTGAACGGTGATAGCAATCAGCCCCAGCATTTT.